The following is a T cell receptor (beta chain) sequence with its context. No antigen is known for it. Profiled with immunoSEQ multiplex PCR; TCRdb holds only in-frame clones, not every one. The sample lists about 59,000 clones; approximately 86% were seen once. The germline V gene has CDR1 SGDLS and CDR2 YYNGEE. This CDR3 is 14 amino acids long. V gave up 4 bases and J gave up 9 bases; unmatched junction bases: 10. This sample was taken from a study of OX40 agonist ivuxolimab in advanced cancers. Across the study: Ivuxolimab, an agonistic anti-OX40 (CD134) antibody, was given to patients. With a range of about 20 to 79, age averaged roughly 61 years, and about 83% were male. Study-level points and caveats: The authors also found low normalized T-cell clonal expansion in some nonresponders.

This receptor was identified in an adult with an advanced solid tumor such as melanoma, head and neck, liver or kidney cancer. Sequencing was performed on CD4+ or CD8+ T cells sorted from blood, taken in a trial of the OX40 agonist ivuxolimab. The chain couples TRBV9 to TRBJ1-1, with 9 bases lining up with TRBD1. DNA for the CDR3: TGTGCCAGCAGCAAAAACCGGGACAGGGAGCAAGCTTTCTTT. Its protein is CASSKNRDREQAFF.